This paragraph covers one TCR beta chain sequence. Extracted RNA was reverse transcribed, and the resulting cDNA served as sequencing template. Here immunoSEQ multiplex PCR was the method, and the copy in TCRdb shows in-frame clones only, minus some. The data show about 69,000 clones, approximately 60% seen once. This sample is drawn from a study of CD8+ T cells in alopecia areata. In germline, CDR1 is SGHDT, CDR2 YYEEEE. CDR3 length: 18 residues. V gave up 4 bases and J gave up 5 bases, with 26 bases separating them. The TCR originated in a human donor with alopecia areata. The chain couples TRBV5-6 to TRBJ2-3; weak D call: TRBD1 (6 bases). The starting material was CD8+ T cells sorted from blood, obtained at week 0. DNA for the CDR3: TGTGCCAGCAGCCCTCTAACCCGGACAGTCGAAGTAGAAGATACGCAGTATTTT. Protein sequence: CASSPLTRTVEVEDTQYF.